The 18 T cell receptor beta chains below were found in one sample sequenced in a study of PD-1 blockade in classical Hodgkin lymphoma (dated by TCRdb to 2018 to 2020). The library was generated by the immunoSEQ multiplex PCR assay. TCRdb stores this immuneACCESS table with in-frame sequences only. Part of the clones is absent; in the studies checked, under half of the shortfall reflects unresolved V genes, and no reason is known for the rest. In this sample the table shows around 96,000 clones, around four fifths of which occur a single time. Over 9% of the sample is in the top ten clones. The intended sense of this specimen's time point label: cycle 1 day 1 (C1D1), immediately before nivolumab initiation. All trial patients had relapsed after autologous stem cell transplantation, with cohorts A, B and C differing in prior brentuximab vedotin exposure. Here the sequenced sample was peripheral blood mononuclear cells (PBMCs), taken at baseline. The receptor source for this set is a human donor with classical Hodgkin lymphoma.

V usage is TRBV18 and J usage is TRBJ2-7; a weak D match, TRBD2 (6 bases). In germline, CDR1 is KGHSH, CDR2 LQKENI. The germline V and J ends were trimmed by 4 bases and 4 bases, with 17 bases remaining between them. The CDR3 is 15 amino acids. In nucleotides, the CDR3 is TGTGCCAGCTCACTGGGTAAGGGACGGGAGTACGAGCAGTACTTC. Its translation is CASSLGKGREYEQYF.

This sequence joins TRBV7-2 and TRBJ2-2; D not resolved. V lost 2 bases and J lost 0, with 7 bases in between. The CDR3 covers 15 residues. Germline CDR1 and CDR2: SGHTA and FQGNSA. CDR3 amino acids: CASSLRQTNTGELFF. The CDR3 bases are TGTGCCAGCAGCTTAAGGCAGACGAACACCGGGGAGCTGTTTTTT.

The chain has TRBV6-1 and TRBJ1-4; no definite D call. Trimming removed 7 bases at V and 3 bases at J, with 9 bases between. Per the germline V gene, CDR1 is MNHNS and CDR2 is SASEGT. The CDR3 extends over 13 amino acids. The chain's CDR3 is CASTEVPNEKLFF. The CDR3 nucleotides read TGTGCCAGCACCGAGGTTCCTAATGAAAAACTGTTTTTT.

The chain combines TRBV6-6 with TRBJ1-5; the match to TRBD1 covers 7 bases. Germline V gene lookup returns CDR1 MNHNY and CDR2 SVGAGI (reference sequence). The CDR3 is made up of 16 amino acids. The ends lost 2 bases at V and 2 bases at J; junction bases unmatched: 6. The CDR3 spells CASSYETGIGNQPQHF. DNA of the CDR3: TGTGCCAGCAGTTACGAGACAGGGATTGGCAATCAGCCCCAGCATTTT.

J is TRBJ2-1 and V is TRBV5-4, with 11 bases matching TRBD2. This CDR3 spans 18 amino acids. The trim removed 0 bases at V and 3 bases at J, leaving 8 bases unmatched. Germline V gene data show CDR1 as SGHNT and CDR2 as YYREEE (reference sequence). The CDR3 spells CASSLGALGLADYNEQFF. As DNA, the CDR3 is TGTGCCAGCAGCTTGGGGGCGCTGGGACTAGCGGACTACAATGAGCAGTTCTTC.

CDR3 sequence: CASTPVGIDYGYTF. The CDR3 coding sequence is TGTGCCAGTACCCCTGTCGGGATTGACTATGGCTACACCTTC. This chain uses TRBV19 with TRBJ1-2, with D unresolved. The CDR3 consists of 14 residues. In germline, CDR1 is LNHDA, CDR2 SQIVND (reference sequence). V lost 7 bases to trimming and J lost 3 bases, with 15 bases between them.

The gene calls are TRBV6-5 and TRBJ2-2; a possible D gene is TRBD2 (6 bases). V was cut by 7 bases and J by 4 bases, with 16 bases left in between. The CDR3 is 15 amino acids. In germline, CDR1 is MNHEY, CDR2 SVGAGI. CDR3 protein: CASMSGLASTGELFF. The CDR3 DNA reads TGTGCCAGCATGAGCGGGCTAGCGAGCACCGGGGAGCTGTTTTTT.

V usage is TRBV7-3 and J usage is TRBJ2-3; 7 positions agree with TRBD2. In germline, CDR1 is SGHTA, CDR2 FQGTGA. J was trimmed by 2 bases and V by 4 bases; bases with no gene match: 6. The CDR3 has 15 amino acids. The CDR3 loop is CASSYGTTYTDTQYF. DNA of the CDR3: TGTGCCAGCAGCTACGGGACTACCTACACAGATACGCAGTATTTT.

The genes are TRBV11-2 and TRBJ2-5, with D unclear. The germline gives CDR1 SGHAT, CDR2 FQNNGV. V gave up 3 bases and J gave up 2 bases, with 4 bases separating them. The length of the CDR3 is 12 residues. The CDR3 bases are TGTGCCAGCAGCTTGGTTCAAGAGACCCAGTACTTC. This encodes CASSLVQETQYF.

The chain links TRBV6-5 to TRBJ2-1, with 12 bases identical to TRBD2. The CDR3 runs 16 residues. Germline-derived CDR1 and CDR2 are MNHEY and SVGAGI. Losses at the gene ends were 4 bases for V and 9 bases for J; bases not matched to a gene: 10. The CDR3 nucleotides read TGTGCCAGCAGTTCCCCTAGCGGGAGGGCCAGGGGTGAGCAGTTCTTC. It yields the protein CASSSPSGRARGEQFF.

The chain carries TRBV9 and TRBJ2-7, with TRBD1 matching over 8 bases. Trimming removed 4 bases from V and 5 bases from J; junction bases left unmatched: 5. The CDR3 contains 13 residues. In germline, CDR1 is SGDLS, CDR2 YYNGEE. CDR3 in amino acids: CASSLRQGHEQYF. Written as DNA, the CDR3 is TGTGCCAGCAGCCTTCGACAGGGGCACGAGCAGTACTTC.

This chain links TRBV10-3 with TRBJ2-1; possible D gene TRBD2, 5 bases. Germline CDR1 reads ENHRY; CDR2 reads SYGVKD. The CDR3 covers 13 residues. V lost 7 bases, J lost 8 bases, and 15 bases lay in between. The CDR3 sequence: CAIKGGSQDEQFF. The CDR3 region has the DNA TGTGCCATCAAGGGTGGGAGCCAGGATGAGCAGTTCTTC.

The chain carries TRBV6-1 and TRBJ2-1; 9 bases align to TRBD2. Germline V gene lookup returns CDR1 MNHNS and CDR2 SASEGT. J was trimmed by 5 bases and V by 7 bases; bases with no gene match: 6. The CDR3 runs 14 residues. The CDR3 here is CASTMGLANNEQFF. CDR3 nucleotide sequence: TGTGCCAGCACCATGGGACTAGCCAACAATGAGCAGTTCTTC.

This clone showed up just once. V and J are TRBV5-1 and TRBJ2-5; 10 positions agree with TRBD2. CDR3 length: 18 amino acids. With V trimmed by 2 bases and J by 1 base, 11 bases remained unmatched. Germline lookup yields CDR1 SGHRS and CDR2 YFSETQ. The CDR3 spells CASSFLPSGRGTQETQYF. DNA of the CDR3: TGCGCCAGCAGCTTTTTGCCTAGCGGGAGAGGCACCCAAGAGACCCAGTACTTC.

The gene calls are TRBV6-1 and TRBJ1-5; D ambiguous. The germline V gene has CDR1 MNHNS and CDR2 SASEGT. V shed 2 bases and J shed 1 base, with 3 bases lying between them. This CDR3 region has 13 residues. The CDR3 protein is CASSERSNQPQHF. Here the CDR3 DNA reads TGTGCCAGCAGTGAACGGAGCAATCAGCCCCAGCATTTT.

This chain connects TRBV2 to TRBJ2-3; D is perhaps TRBD2 (5 bases). The CDR3 is made up of 11 amino acids. V lost 3 bases to trimming and J lost 11 bases, with 9 bases between them. In germline, CDR1 is SNHLY, CDR2 FYNNEI. The CDR3 DNA reads TGTGCCAGCAGTGATGTCGGGGAGCAGTATTTT. It yields the protein CASSDVGEQYF. Using reference TRBV2 and TRBJ2-3 for the parts outside the CDR3, the full variable domain is EPEVTQTPSHQVTQMGQEVILRCVPISNHLYFYWYRQILGQKVEFLVSFYNNEISEKSEIFDDQFSVERPDGSNFTLKIRSTKLEDSAMYFCASSDVGEQYFGPGTRLTVL.

V usage is TRBV2 and J usage is TRBJ1-2; no definite D call. The V end was cut by 1 base, the J end by 4 bases, with 7 bases between. Germline CDR1 is SNHLY and CDR2 is FYNNEI. CDR3 length: 13 amino acids. The CDR3 here is CASSEVRPYGYTF. Written as DNA, the CDR3 is TGTGCCAGCAGTGAAGTGCGCCCCTATGGCTACACCTTC.

This rearrangement joins TRBV14 to TRBJ1-2; the match to TRBD1 covers 9 bases. With V trimmed by 3 bases and J by 10 bases, 6 bases remained unmatched. Germline V gene lookup returns CDR1 SGHDN and CDR2 FVKESK. The CDR3 extends over 13 amino acids. This CDR3 is CASSHSGQGPYTF. The CDR3, as DNA: TGTGCCAGCAGCCACTCGGGACAGGGACCCTACACCTTC.